The 13 T cell receptor beta chains given below trace back to one sample, sequenced in a study of immune evolution from preneoplasia to lung adenocarcinoma. Repertoires were generated with immunoSEQ multiplex PCR, while TCRdb's copy carries only in-frame clones and drops some. The profile shows 3,000 to 4,000 clones, almost 85% of them singletons. Sequencing was done on a sample of FFPE invasive lung adenocarcinoma tissue. Receptors were obtained from a person between 50 and 60 years old with lung adenocarcinoma.

This clone appeared once. V usage is TRBV29-1 and J usage is TRBJ1-2; the match to TRBD1 covers 7 bases. Germline V gene lookup returns CDR1 SQVTM and CDR2 ANQGSEA. The CDR3 contains 12 residues. Trimming removed 4 bases from V and 6 bases from J; junction bases left unmatched: 5. This CDR3 reads CSVGQGYDGYTF. The CDR3 nucleotides are TGCAGCGTTGGACAGGGATATGATGGCTACACCTTC.

This rearrangement joins TRBV4-1 to TRBJ2-5; unclear D gene. V shed 1 base and J shed 3 bases, with 9 bases lying between them. From germline, CDR1 is MGHRA and CDR2 YSYEKL. CDR3 length: 14 residues. The CDR3 DNA reads as TGCGCCAGCAGCCAAGGAGCGCGGAAAGAGACCCAGTACTTC. It yields the protein CASSQGARKETQYF.

This chain uses TRBV12-5 with TRBJ1-1; D call uncertain. The V gene lost 2 bases and the J gene lost 5 bases, with 12 bases spanning the gap. Germline CDR1 is LGHNT and CDR2 is FRNRAP. The CDR3 has 14 amino acids. This CDR3 reads CASGLTFDGTEAFF. In nucleotides, the CDR3 is TGTGCTAGTGGTTTGACATTTGATGGAACTGAAGCTTTCTTT.

The gene calls are TRBV5-6 and TRBJ2-5; no definite D call. Germline CDR1 and CDR2: SGHDT and YYEEEE. The V and J ends lost 4 bases and 3 bases respectively, with 10 bases between them. This CDR3 is 13 amino acids long. The CDR3 loop reads CASSPKIKETQYF. For the CDR3, the DNA is TGTGCCAGCAGCCCAAAGATTAAAGAGACCCAGTACTTC.

This chain connects TRBV5-6 to TRBJ1-5; D call uncertain. The CDR3 covers 14 residues. Trimming left V 1 base short and J 5 bases short, with 10 bases between. Germline assignment: CDR1 SGHDT and CDR2 YYEEEE. CDR3 sequence (DNA): TGTGCCAGCAGCTTGATGGCAGTCGATCAGCCCCAGCATTTT. This sequence encodes CASSLMAVDQPQHF.

This sequence joins TRBV7-9 and TRBJ2-3; D may be TRBD1 (6 bases). The CDR3 runs 16 residues. Germline V gene sequence: CDR1 SEHNR, CDR2 FQNEAQ (reference sequence). The V end was cut by 3 bases, the J end by 6 bases, with 19 bases between. This chain's CDR3 is CASSFSRQAADDTQYF. CDR3 nucleotide sequence: TGTGCCAGCAGCTTTTCCAGACAGGCGGCTGACGATACGCAGTATTTT. Together with reference TRBV7-9 and TRBJ2-3, the CDR3 gives the full variable domain: DTGVSQNPRHKITKRGQNVTFRCDPISEHNRLYWYRQTLGQGPEFLTYFQNEAQLEKSRLLSDRFSAERPKGSFSTLEIQRTEQGDSAMYLCASSFSRQAADDTQYFGPGTRLTVL.

The rearrangement uses TRBV29-1 and TRBJ2-2; D ambiguous. Trimming removed 0 bases from V and 7 bases from J, with 9 bases in between. The CDR3 runs to 13 residues. Germline CDR1 is SQVTM and CDR2 is ANQGSEA. Here the CDR3 reads CSVEDDAGGELFF. CDR3 DNA: TGCAGCGTTGAAGATGATGCTGGCGGGGAGCTGTTTTTT.

The J gene is TRBJ2-1, the V gene TRBV5-1; TRBD2 aligns across 11 bases. Germline trimming cut 2 bases from V and 6 bases from J; bases unmatched to any gene: 4. There are 15 residues in the CDR3. Per germline, CDR1 SGHRS and CDR2 YFSETQ. CDR3 loop: CASSFLAGGLNEQFF. In DNA form, the CDR3 reads TGCGCCAGCAGCTTCCTAGCGGGGGGCCTCAATGAGCAGTTCTTC.

This chain connects TRBV6-6 to TRBJ2-4, with TRBD1 matching over 7 bases. V shed 4 bases, J shed 6 bases, and the junction held 6 bases outside the gene matches. Per germline, CDR1 MNHNY and CDR2 SVGAGI (reference sequence). The CDR3 length is 14 residues. The DNA for the CDR3 is TGTGCCAGCAGTTTACGGGACAGATCAAACATTCAGTACTTC. Its translation: CASSLRDRSNIQYF.

The CDR3, as DNA: TGCGCCAGCAGCTTGGCAGGGGGTATGAACACTGAAGCTTTCTTT. It specifies CASSLAGGMNTEAFF. The chain couples TRBV5-1 to TRBJ1-1; 7 bases agree with TRBD1. V shed 0 bases, J shed 0 bases, and the junction held 2 bases outside the gene matches. Germline V lookup: CDR1 SGHRS, CDR2 YFSETQ. The CDR3 is 15 amino acids.

This chain links TRBV19 with TRBJ1-1; maybe TRBD1 (6 bases). This CDR3 is built from 14 residues. Germline CDR1 and CDR2: LNHDA and SQIVND (reference sequence). Trimming stripped 3 bases from V and 6 bases from J, with 14 bases between. CDR3 amino acids: CASSISGGRAEAFF. The CDR3, as DNA: TGTGCCAGTAGTATCTCTGGGGGCCGCGCTGAAGCTTTCTTT.

About this clone itself: At one boundary the junction diverges from the germline segment, which might be a read error. The rearrangement uses TRBV19 and TRBJ1-5, with 9 bases matching TRBD1. Germline CDR1 LNHDA, CDR2 SQIVND (reference sequence). There are 15 residues in the CDR3. DNA of the CDR3: TGTGCCAGTACGTCTGGGACAGGGCCCAATCAACCCCAGCATTTT. Translated: CASTSGTGPNQPQHF. The entire variable domain, with the rest obtained from reference TRBV19 and TRBJ1-5, is as follows: DGGITQSPKYLFRKEGQNVTLSCEQNLNHDAMYWYRQDPGQGLRLIYYSQIVNDFQKGDIAEGYSVSREKKESFPLTVTSAQKNPTAFYLCASTSGTGPNQPQHFGDGTRLSIL.

This clone has just one count. The chain uses TRBV5-1 and TRBJ2-2; D tentatively fits TRBD1 or TRBD2 (5 bases each). The V and J ends lost 4 bases and 2 bases respectively, with 12 bases between them. Germline V gives CDR1 SGHRS, CDR2 YFSETQ. This CDR3 has 15 residues. CDR3 bases: TGCGCCAGCAGCGGGGGATCCACTAACACCGGGGAGCTGTTTTTT. Protein sequence: CASSGGSTNTGELFF.